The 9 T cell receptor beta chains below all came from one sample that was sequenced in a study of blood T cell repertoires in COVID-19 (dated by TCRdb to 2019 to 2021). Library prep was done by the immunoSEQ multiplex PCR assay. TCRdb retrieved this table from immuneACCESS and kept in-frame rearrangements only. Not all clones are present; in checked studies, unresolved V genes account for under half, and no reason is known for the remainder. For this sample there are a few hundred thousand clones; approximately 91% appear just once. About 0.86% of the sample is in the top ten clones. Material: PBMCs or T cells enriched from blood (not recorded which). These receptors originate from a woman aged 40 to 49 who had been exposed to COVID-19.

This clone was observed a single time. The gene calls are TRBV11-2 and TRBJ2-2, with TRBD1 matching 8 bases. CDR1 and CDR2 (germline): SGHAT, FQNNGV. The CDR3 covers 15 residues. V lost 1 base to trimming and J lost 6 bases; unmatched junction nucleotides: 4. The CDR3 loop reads CASSLGQGRAGELFF. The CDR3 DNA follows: TGTGCCAGCAGCTTAGGACAGGGGAGAGCCGGGGAGCTGTTTTTT.

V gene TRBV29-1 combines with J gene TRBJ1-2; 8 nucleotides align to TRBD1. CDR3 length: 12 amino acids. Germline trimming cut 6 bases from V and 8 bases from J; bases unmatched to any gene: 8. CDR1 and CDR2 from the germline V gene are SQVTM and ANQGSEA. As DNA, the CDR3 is TGCAGCGTGGACTGGACAGGGCCAGGCTACACCTTC. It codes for CSVDWTGPGYTF.

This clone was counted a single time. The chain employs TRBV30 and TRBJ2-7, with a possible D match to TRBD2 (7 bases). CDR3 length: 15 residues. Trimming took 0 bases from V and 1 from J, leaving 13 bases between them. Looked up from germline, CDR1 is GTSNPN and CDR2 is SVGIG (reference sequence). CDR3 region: CAWSVGGGRSYEQYF. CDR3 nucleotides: TGTGCCTGGAGTGTAGGGGGGGGACGTTCCTACGAGCAGTACTTC.

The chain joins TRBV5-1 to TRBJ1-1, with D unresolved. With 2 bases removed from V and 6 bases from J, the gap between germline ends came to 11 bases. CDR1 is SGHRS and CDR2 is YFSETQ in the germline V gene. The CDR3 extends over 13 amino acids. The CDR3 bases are TGCGCCAGCAGCTTTAATCAACGCGCTGAAGCTTTCTTT. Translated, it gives CASSFNQRAEAFF. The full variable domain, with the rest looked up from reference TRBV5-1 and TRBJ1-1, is KAGVTQTPRYLIKTRGQQVTLSCSPISGHRSVSWYQQTPGQGLQFLFEYFSETQRNKGNFPGRFSGRQFSNSRSEMNVSTLELGDSALYLCASSFNQRAEAFFGQGTRLTVV.

The CDR3 region is CASSQAGRKTQYF. DNA for the CDR3: TGCGCCAGCAGCCAGGCAGGGAGGAAGACCCAGTACTTC. V and J are TRBV4-1 and TRBJ2-5; D is perhaps TRBD2 (6 bases). V lost 3 bases and J 6 bases, leaving 11 bases between the germline ends. The CDR3 consists of 13 residues. Per germline, CDR1 MGHRA and CDR2 YSYEKL.

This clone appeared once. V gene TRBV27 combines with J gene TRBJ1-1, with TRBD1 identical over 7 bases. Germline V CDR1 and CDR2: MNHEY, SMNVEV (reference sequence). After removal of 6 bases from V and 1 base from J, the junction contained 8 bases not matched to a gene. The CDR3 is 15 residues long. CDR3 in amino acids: CASSRTGQRNTEAFF. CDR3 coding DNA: TGTGCCAGCAGCCGAACGGGACAGAGGAACACTGAAGCTTTCTTT.

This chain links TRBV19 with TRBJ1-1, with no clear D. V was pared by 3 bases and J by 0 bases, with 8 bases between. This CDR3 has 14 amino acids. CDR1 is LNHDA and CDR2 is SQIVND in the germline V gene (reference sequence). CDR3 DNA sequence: TGTGCCAGTAGTATCATTGCGTTGAACACTGAAGCTTTCTTT. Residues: CASSIIALNTEAFF.

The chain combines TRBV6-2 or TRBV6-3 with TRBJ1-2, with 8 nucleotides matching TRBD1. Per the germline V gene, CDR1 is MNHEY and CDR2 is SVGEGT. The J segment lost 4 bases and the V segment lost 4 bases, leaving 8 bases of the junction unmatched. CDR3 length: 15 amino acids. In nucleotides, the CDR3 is TGTGCCAGCAGTTTACAGGGGGTGAGCGGCTATGGCTACACCTTC. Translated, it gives CASSLQGVSGYGYTF.

CDR3 residues: CASLRQGKGNEQFF. The CDR3, as DNA: TGTGCCAGCCTCCGACAGGGTAAGGGGAATGAGCAGTTCTTC. The V call is TRBV18, the J call TRBJ2-1; TRBD1 agrees at 7 bases. Germline CDR1 reads KGHSH; CDR2 reads LQKENI. The CDR3 loop spans 14 amino acids. Trimming took 8 bases from V and 7 from J; bases not matched to a gene: 11.